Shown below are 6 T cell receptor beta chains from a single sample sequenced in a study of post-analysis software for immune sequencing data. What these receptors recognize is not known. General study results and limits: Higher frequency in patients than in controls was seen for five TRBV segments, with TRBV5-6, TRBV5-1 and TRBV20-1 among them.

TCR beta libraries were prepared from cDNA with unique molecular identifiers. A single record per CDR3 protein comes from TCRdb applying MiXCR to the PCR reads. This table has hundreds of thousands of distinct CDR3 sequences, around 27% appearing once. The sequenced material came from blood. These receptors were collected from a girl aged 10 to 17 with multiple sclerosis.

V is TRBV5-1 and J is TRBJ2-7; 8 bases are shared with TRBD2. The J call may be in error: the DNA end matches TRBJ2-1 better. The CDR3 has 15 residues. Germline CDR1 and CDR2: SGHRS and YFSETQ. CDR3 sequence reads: CASSLQLADSYEQFF. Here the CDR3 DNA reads TGCGCCAGCAGCTTACAACTAGCGGACTCCTACGAGCAGTTCTTC.

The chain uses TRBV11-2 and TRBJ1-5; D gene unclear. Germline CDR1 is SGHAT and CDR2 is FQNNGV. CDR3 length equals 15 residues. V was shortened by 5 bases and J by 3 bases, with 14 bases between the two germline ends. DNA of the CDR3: TGTGCCAGCAGCAGTGGCAGAAATAACAATCAGCCCCAGCATTTT. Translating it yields CASSSGRNNNQPQHF.

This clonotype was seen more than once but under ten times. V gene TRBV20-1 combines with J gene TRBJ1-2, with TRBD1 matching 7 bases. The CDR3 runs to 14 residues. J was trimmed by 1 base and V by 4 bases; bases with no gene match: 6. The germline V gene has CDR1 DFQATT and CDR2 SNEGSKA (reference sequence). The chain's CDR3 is CSATRDSFNYGYTF. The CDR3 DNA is TGCAGTGCTACCAGGGACAGTTTTAACTATGGCTACACCTTC.

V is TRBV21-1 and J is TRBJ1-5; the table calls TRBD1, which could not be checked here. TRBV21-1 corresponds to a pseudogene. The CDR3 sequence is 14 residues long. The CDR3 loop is CASSKEGGWQPQHF. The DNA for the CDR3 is TGTGCCAGCAGCAAAGAGGGGGGGTGGCAGCCCCAGCATTTT.

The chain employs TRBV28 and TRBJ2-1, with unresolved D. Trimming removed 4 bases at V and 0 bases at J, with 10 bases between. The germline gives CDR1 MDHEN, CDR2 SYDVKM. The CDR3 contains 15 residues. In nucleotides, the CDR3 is TGTGCCAGCAGTTCCTACATGGGCTCCTACAATGAGCAGTTCTTC. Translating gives CASSSYMGSYNEQFF.

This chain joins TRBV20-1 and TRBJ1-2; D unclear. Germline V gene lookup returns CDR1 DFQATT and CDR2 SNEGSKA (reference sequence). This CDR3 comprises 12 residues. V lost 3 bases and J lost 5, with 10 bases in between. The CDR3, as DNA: TGCAGTGCTAGGCCGGCAGCGTATGGCTACACCTTC. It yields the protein CSARPAAYGYTF.